The 8 T cell receptor beta chains listed next were all sequenced from one sample in a study of T cell responses to AZD1222 COVID-19 vaccine (dated by TCRdb to about 2021). Library preparation employed the immunoSEQ multiplex PCR assay. TCRdb limited this immuneACCESS table to in-frame rearrangements with V and J called. A share of clones is missing; checked studies link under half to unresolved V genes, and the rest is unexplained. The sample records 110,000 to 150,000 clones, 80% to 90% of which are singletons. The ten largest clones capture 8% of the sample. This specimen's time point label, per the study, means: baseline before first vaccination. The starting material was peripheral blood, obtained on day 0 of AZD1222 vaccination. All receptors derive from an adult in good health.

In this sample, this clone turned up once. The V gene is TRBV24-1, the J gene TRBJ2-3; 8 bases fit TRBD1. Germline lookup yields CDR1 KGHDR and CDR2 SFDVKD. V was pared by 4 bases and J by 0 bases, with 5 bases of the junction left unmatched. The CDR3 has 16 residues. In DNA, the CDR3 is TGTGCCACCAGTGAGTCCGGACAGGGAAGCACAGATACGCAGTATTTT. It specifies CATSESGQGSTDTQYF.

V usage is TRBV2 and J usage is TRBJ2-5; unclear D gene. V lost 2 bases and J lost 0, with 4 bases in between. The CDR3 runs to 13 residues. CDR1 and CDR2 (germline): SNHLY, FYNNEI. CDR3 sequence (DNA): TGTGCCAGCAGTGAAAGGTACCAAGAGACCCAGTACTTC. Translating it yields CASSERYQETQYF.

This clone was detected only once. The chain has TRBV7-6 and TRBJ1-5, with unresolved D. The CDR3 spans 15 residues. CDR1 is SGHVS, CDR2 FNYEAQ, per germline. The V end was cut by 2 bases, the J end by 4 bases, with 12 bases between. CDR3 coding DNA: TGTGCCAGCAGCTTAATCAAAGGGTGGAATCAGCCCCAGCATTTT. Amino acid sequence: CASSLIKGWNQPQHF.

The V gene is TRBV5-5, the J gene TRBJ1-6, with D maybe TRBD1 (5 bases). Germline V gene sequence: CDR1 SGHKS, CDR2 YYEKEE (reference sequence). Between the trimmed V and J ends, which lost 0 bases and 0 bases, there was a span of 7 bases. The length of the CDR3 is 16 residues. For the CDR3, the DNA is TGTGCCAGCAGCTTGGAGGGGTACTCCTATAATTCACCCCTCCACTTT. It is translated as CASSLEGYSYNSPLHF.

This clone was seen a few times. This chain connects TRBV5-1 to TRBJ1-2; a weak D match, TRBD1 (6 bases). The CDR3 extends over 13 amino acids. V lost 4 bases, J lost 3 bases, and 10 bases lay in between. CDR1 is SGHRS and CDR2 is YFSETQ in the germline V gene. CDR3 protein: CASSPTGYYGYTF. CDR3 coding DNA: TGCGCCAGCAGCCCGACAGGATACTATGGCTACACCTTC.

V is TRBV7-8 and J is TRBJ1-6; D may be TRBD1 (5 bases). The CDR3 sequence is 15 residues long. Per the germline V gene, CDR1 is SGHVS and CDR2 is FQNEAQ. The V end lost 1 base, the J end lost 8 bases, and 12 bases lay between the germline ends. The CDR3 nucleotides read TGTGCCAGCAGCTTAGGACAGTTTGGGTATTCACCCCTCCACTTT. Translation gives CASSLGQFGYSPLHF. Variable domain in full (rest from reference TRBV7-8 and TRBJ1-6): GAGVSQSPRYKVAKRGQDVALRCDPISGHVSLFWYQQALGQGPEFLTYFQNEAQLDKSGLPSDRFFAERPEGSVSTLKIQRTQQEDSAVYLCASSLGQFGYSPLHFGNGTRLTVT.

The chain carries TRBV5-4 and TRBJ2-7; TRBD2 might be the D (7 bases). Germline V gene sequence: CDR1 SGHNT, CDR2 YYREEE (reference sequence). This CDR3 comprises 13 residues. The V and J ends lost 9 bases and 3 bases respectively, with 16 bases between them. The CDR3 DNA reads as TGTGCCACCTCCAGAGGGGGGGACTACGAGCAGTACTTC. Translated, it gives CATSRGGDYEQYF.

The chain recombines TRBV12-3 or TRBV12-4 with TRBJ2-1; maybe TRBD2 (5 bases). V lost 5 bases and J lost 12, with 17 bases in between. The CDR3 totals 13 residues. The CDR3 nucleotides are TGTGCCAGCAGTCCCCGGGATCGACGAGGGCAGTTCTTC. It encodes CASSPRDRRGQFF.